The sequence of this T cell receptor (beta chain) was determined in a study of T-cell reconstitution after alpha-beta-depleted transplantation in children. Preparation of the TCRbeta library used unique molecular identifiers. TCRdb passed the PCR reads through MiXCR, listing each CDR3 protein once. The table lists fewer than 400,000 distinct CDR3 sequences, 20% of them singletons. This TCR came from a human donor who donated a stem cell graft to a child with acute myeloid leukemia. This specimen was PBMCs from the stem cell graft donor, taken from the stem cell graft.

CDR3 bases: TGTGCCAGCAGCTTATCCGTTAGCGGGAGGGCCCTATACAATGAGCAGTTCTTC. Its protein product is CASSLSVSGRALYNEQFF. This sequence joins TRBV7-3 and TRBJ2-1; TRBD2 matches 11 bases. In germline, CDR1 is SGHTA, CDR2 FQGTGA. Unmatched junction bases numbered 10, after V lost 2 bases and J lost 4 bases. The length of the CDR3 is 18 residues.